This T cell receptor (beta chain) was documented in a study of shared clonotypes between healthy human individuals. As for this clone: The same CDR3 is also encoded by other DNA sequences in this sample.

Germline values: CDR1 SGHRS, CDR2 YFSETQ. Unmatched junction bases numbered 0, after V lost 3 bases and J lost 2 bases. The CDR3 runs 15 residues. Produced via immunoSEQ multiplex PCR; TCRdb's table is partial and in-frame only. The repertoire holds some 1.4 million clones, roughly 96% seen once, with 1% to 1.5% in the top ten. J is TRBJ2-7 and V is TRBV5-1; the match to TRBD2 covers 15 bases. This sequence was found in a man between 25 and 39 years old in good health. The specimen sequenced was naive CD4+ T cells sorted from blood. Noted subset: CD45RA+ positively selected. CDR3 sequence reads: CASSWTSGGAYEQYF. The DNA for the CDR3 is TGCGCCAGCAGCTGGACTAGCGGGGGGGCCTACGAGCAGTACTTC.